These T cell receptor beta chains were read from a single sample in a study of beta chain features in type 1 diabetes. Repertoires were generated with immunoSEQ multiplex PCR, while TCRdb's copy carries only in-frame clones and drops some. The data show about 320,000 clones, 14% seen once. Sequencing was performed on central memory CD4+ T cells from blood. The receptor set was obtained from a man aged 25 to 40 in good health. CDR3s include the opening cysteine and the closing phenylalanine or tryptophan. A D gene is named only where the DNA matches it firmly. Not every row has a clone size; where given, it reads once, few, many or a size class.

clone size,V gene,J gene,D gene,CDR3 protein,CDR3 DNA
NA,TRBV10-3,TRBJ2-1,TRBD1,CAISADRDNEQFF,TGTGCCATCAGCGCGGACAGGGACAATGAGCAGTTCTTC
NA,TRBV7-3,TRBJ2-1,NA,CASSSTSYNEQFF,TGTGCCAGCAGCTCCACTAGCTACAATGAGCAGTTCTTC
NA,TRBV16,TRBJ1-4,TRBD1,CASSQGRTGEKLFF,TGTGCCAGCAGCCAAGGGAGGACAGGGGAAAAACTGTTTTTT
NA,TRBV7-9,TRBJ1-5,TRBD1,CASSGGQGSNGGNQPQHF,TGTGCCAGCAGCGGGGGACAGGGATCGAACGGAGGCAATCAGCCCCAGCATTTT
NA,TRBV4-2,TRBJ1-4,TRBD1,CASSQNSPGQGEKLFF,TGTGCCAGCAGCCAAAATTCCCCGGGACAGGGTGAAAAACTGTTTTTT
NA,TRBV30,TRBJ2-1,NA,CAWTRSSGYNEQFF,TGTGCCTGGACTCGTTCTAGTGGATACAATGAGCAGTTCTTC
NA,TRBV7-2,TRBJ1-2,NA,CASSSGDGYGYTF,TGTGCCAGCAGCTCTGGGGACGGCTATGGCTACACCTTC
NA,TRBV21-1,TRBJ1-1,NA,CASSFRGLRGTEAFF,TGTGCCAGCAGCTTCAGGGGGCTGAGGGGAACTGAAGCTTTCTTT
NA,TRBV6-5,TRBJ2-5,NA,CASSYGVSQKETQYF,TGTGCCAGCAGTTACGGGGTATCTCAGAAAGAGACCCAGTACTTC
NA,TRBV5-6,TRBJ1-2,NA,CASSSSRAGYTF,TGTGCCAGCAGCTCAAGCAGGGCTGGCTACACCTTC
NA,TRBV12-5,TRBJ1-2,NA,CASGPPGANYGYTF,TGTGCTAGTGGTCCACCCGGCGCCAACTATGGCTACACCTTC
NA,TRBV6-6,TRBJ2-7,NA,CASTAIPGEQYF,TGTGCCAGCACTGCCATCCCAGGGGAGCAGTACTTC
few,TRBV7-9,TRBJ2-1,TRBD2,CASSPPPAGLRLAEQFF,TGTGCCAGCAGCCCTCCTCCGGCGGGACTACGCCTCGCTGAGCAGTTCTTC
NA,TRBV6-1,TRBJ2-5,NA,CASSDQGWAETQYF,TGTGCCAGCAGTGACCAGGGGTGGGCAGAGACCCAGTACTTC
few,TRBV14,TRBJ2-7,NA,CASSQGRGRRSYEQYF,TGTGCCAGCAGCCAAGGTCGGGGGCGGAGGTCCTACGAGCAGTACTTC
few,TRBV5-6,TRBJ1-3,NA,CASSLPLSGGNTIYF,TGTGCCAGCAGCCTCCCACTATCGGGAGGAAACACCATATATTTT
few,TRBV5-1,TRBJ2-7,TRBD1,CASSLDPTGGYEQYF,TGCGCCAGCAGCTTGGATCCGACAGGGGGGTACGAGCAGTACTTC
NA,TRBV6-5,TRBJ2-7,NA,CASSRRTETYEQYF,TGTGCCAGCAGTCGGCGGACAGAAACTTACGAGCAGTACTTC
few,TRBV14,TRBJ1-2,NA,CASSQFLDGVQGYTF,TGTGCCAGCAGCCAATTTTTAGACGGGGTTCAAGGCTACACCTTC
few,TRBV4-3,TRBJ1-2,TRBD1,CASSHHKGAAGYTF,TGCGCCAGCAGCCACCACAAGGGGGCCGCAGGCTACACCTTC
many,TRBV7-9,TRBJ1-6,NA,CASSFTGRSLHF,TGTGCCAGCAGCTTTACGGGGAGGTCCCTCCACTTT
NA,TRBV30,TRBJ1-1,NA,CAWRVTGTLAFF,TGTGCCTGGAGAGTGACCGGGACGTTGGCTTTCTTT
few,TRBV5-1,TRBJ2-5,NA,CASSLGEAQETQYF,TGCGCCAGCAGCTTGGGGGAAGCACAAGAGACCCAGTACTTC
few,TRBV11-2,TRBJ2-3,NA,CASSLEPAWGTDTQYF,TGTGCCAGCAGCTTAGAGCCCGCTTGGGGGACAGATACGCAGTATTTT
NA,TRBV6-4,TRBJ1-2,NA,CASLQGSDYGYTF,TGTGCCAGCCTCCAGGGTTCAGACTATGGCTACACCTTC
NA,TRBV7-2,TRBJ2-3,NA,CASSLIGQYTDTQYF,TGTGCCAGCAGCTTAATTGGACAATACACAGATACGCAGTATTTT
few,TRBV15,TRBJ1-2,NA,CATSRDSSRAKSVYGYTF,TGTGCCACCAGCAGAGATAGCTCCAGGGCGAAGTCAGTCTATGGCTACACCTTC
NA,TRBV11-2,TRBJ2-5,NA,CASSFSGLRQETQYF,TGTGCCAGCAGCTTCTCAGGGTTGAGGCAAGAGACCCAGTACTTC
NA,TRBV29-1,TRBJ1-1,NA,CSVVAVNTEAFF,TGCAGCGTTGTTGCCGTAAACACTGAAGCTTTCTTT
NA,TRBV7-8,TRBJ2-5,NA,CASSLGAGGETQYF,TGTGCCAGCAGCTTAGGGGCTGGGGGAGAGACCCAGTACTTC
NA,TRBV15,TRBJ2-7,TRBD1,CATSRSTGTGAYEQYF,TGTGCCACCAGCAGATCAACGGGGACAGGGGCCTACGAGCAGTACTTC
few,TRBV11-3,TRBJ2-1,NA,CASSLHGDTEQFF,TGTGCCAGCAGCCTCCACGGGGACACTGAGCAGTTCTTC
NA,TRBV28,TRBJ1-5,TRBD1,CASSSGGEGFVNQPQHF,TGTGCCAGCAGTTCAGGGGGCGAAGGGTTTGTCAATCAGCCCCAGCATTTT
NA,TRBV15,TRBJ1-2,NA,CATSRDRRVLVGYTF,TGTGCCACCAGCAGAGATCGTCGGGTTTTGGTTGGCTACACCTTC
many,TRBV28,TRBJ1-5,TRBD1,CASSLITQGMGNQPQHF,TGTGCCAGCAGTTTAATAACACAGGGGATGGGCAATCAGCCCCAGCATTTT
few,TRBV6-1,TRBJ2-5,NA,CASSFVGETQYF,TGTGCCAGCAGTTTTGTAGGAGAGACCCAGTACTTC
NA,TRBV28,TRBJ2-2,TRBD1,CASTSGQGALGTGELFF,TGTGCCAGCACCTCGGGACAGGGGGCGCTGGGCACCGGGGAGCTGTTTTTT
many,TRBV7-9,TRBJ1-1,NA,CASSWGVRDTEAFF,TGTGCCAGCAGCTGGGGGGTTCGGGACACTGAAGCTTTCTTT
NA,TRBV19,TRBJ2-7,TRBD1,CASSPMGQIYEQYF,TGTGCCAGTAGTCCCATGGGACAGATTTACGAGCAGTACTTC
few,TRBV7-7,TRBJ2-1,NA,CASSQEPGQGNNEQFF,TGCGCCAGCAGCCAAGAACCTGGGCAGGGCAACAATGAGCAGTTCTTC
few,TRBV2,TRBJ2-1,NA,CAADQGSAYNEQFF,TGTGCCGCCGATCAGGGTTCTGCCTACAATGAGCAGTTCTTC
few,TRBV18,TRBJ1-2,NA,CASPGEYGYTF,TGTGCCAGCCCCGGGGAGTATGGCTACACCTTC
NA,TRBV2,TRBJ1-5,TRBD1,CASRALQGYSNQPQHF,TGTGCCAGCAGGGCATTACAGGGGTATAGCAATCAGCCCCAGCATTTT
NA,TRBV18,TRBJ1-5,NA,CASSPNDRFNQPQHF,TGTGCCAGCTCCCCTAATGACAGGTTCAATCAGCCCCAGCATTTT
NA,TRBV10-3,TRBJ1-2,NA,CAISESSVRGHNGYTF,TGTGCCATCAGTGAGTCTTCAGTAAGGGGACATAATGGCTACACCTTC
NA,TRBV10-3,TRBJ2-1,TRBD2,CAISETSGAYNEQFF,TGTGCCATCAGTGAGACTAGCGGGGCCTACAATGAGCAGTTCTTC
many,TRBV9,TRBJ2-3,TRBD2,CASGLAGVGDTQYF,TGTGCCAGCGGACTAGCGGGAGTTGGGGATACGCAGTATTTT
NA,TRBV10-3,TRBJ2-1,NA,CAISPRGNEQFF,TGTGCCATCAGTCCCAGGGGCAATGAGCAGTTCTTC
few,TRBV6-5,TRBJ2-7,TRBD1,CASSTDRDVQYF,TGTGCCAGCAGTACAGACAGGGATGTGCAGTACTTC